What follows is one TCR beta chain and its context. There are a few counts of this clone. The antigen this receptor binds is unknown. No quality values exist for individual bases; no much larger clone is one base distant. The immunoSEQ Assay, a bias-controlled multiplex PCR, was used to amplify TCRbeta CDR3 regions from genomic DNA. From the authors' description of their analysis: The number of nucleated cells in each sample was estimated from the amplification of reference gene primers within the assay. Sequence reads were collapsed and filtered to measure the absolute abundance of every unique TCRbeta CDR3 rearrangement. For each sample, productive Simpson clonality was calculated as the square root of Simpson's diversity index across productive rearrangements. This is the immuneACCESS table as TCRdb keeps it, with only in-frame sequences that have V and J called. A part of the clones is gone; compared with another copy, unresolved V genes explain less than half, and the rest is unexplained. V, J and clone size are taken as reported in that table, and D and trimming were inferred from the DNA itself. This sample comprises under 250,000 clones, around 86% of them detected only once. Approximately 5.2% of the sample belongs to the ten largest clones.

The CDR3 has 14 amino acids, counting the end cysteine and phenylalanine. The retained sequence is limited to the CDR3, 42 bases, with the frame set at the first base. CDR1 is given as SGHNT and CDR2 as YYREEE, both from the germline V gene (reference sequence). V ends up 0 bases short and J 7 bases short, with an unmatched junction base count of 3. In Seattle, one collaborating source enrolled patients while the infection was active and tracked those patients longitudinally over the course of disease. Each collaborating institution followed its own protocols to collect whole blood in K2EDTA tubes. For TCRbeta analysis, collaborator samples were shipped as frozen whole blood, as isolated PBMCs, or as DNA extracted from either sample type. The record originates from a study of blood T cell repertoires in COVID-19 (dated by TCRdb to the early 2020s). Regarding the complete study: Samples from collaborators originated in the United States, Italy and Spain and spanned both the acute and convalescent phases of COVID-19. Samples came from the ongoing ImmuneRACE study (first 160 participants) plus 1,254 subjects from 6 global collaborators. Where HLA class I and class II types were available, the types were taken from metadata supplied by the sample provider, not from assay-based typing. The material from the prospective study consisted of cDNA or gDNA derived from T cells, B-cell-depleted T cells, or PBMCs. The repertoires were made available in a free public database intended to serve as a resource for research on the immune response to SARS-CoV-2. Subjects who had been exposed to COVID-19, were actively infected with it, or had recovered from it provided the deeply sampled blood TCRbeta repertoires that made up the dataset. A de-identified subject ID, COVID-19 status, age in years and sex were almost always included in the sample metadata. Results the study describes overall, beyond this receptor: How much clinical and demographic metadata was included differed by source and by participant, and the metadata was provided uncurated.

The TCR comes from a woman aged 65 to 85 with COVID-19, enrolled during active disease. The sample was peripheral blood. The chain joins TRBV5-4 to TRBJ2-7, with 11 bases aligning to TRBD2. The DNA reads TGTGCCAGCAGCTTGGAGAGACTAGCGGGAGAGCAGTACTTC. This gives the protein CASSLERLAGEQYF.